Below, 8 T cell receptor beta chains from the same sample are listed, as sequenced in a study of cytomegalovirus exposure and HLA in healthy donors. Amplification used 60 Vbeta primers and 13 Jbeta primers. Data came from immunoSEQ multiplex PCR; TCRdb stores just in-frame clones and leaves some out. This sample has roughly 150,000 clones, with about 72% found just once. Sequences were obtained from PBMCs. The receptors derive from a male donor in good health and CMV-seronegative.

A few counts support this clone. The chain is built from TRBV7-2 and TRBJ1-2; 7 bases agree with TRBD1. Germline CDR1 and CDR2: SGHTA and FQGNSA. V lost 4 bases and J lost 2; bases outside the gene matches: 4. The CDR3 has 14 amino acids. The CDR3 loop is CASSSDRANYGYTF. The CDR3, as DNA: TGTGCCAGCAGCTCCGACAGGGCCAACTATGGCTACACCTTC.

This clone was found a few times. The V gene is TRBV15, the J gene TRBJ1-5; no firm D call. Germline CDR1 LNHNV, CDR2 YYDKDF (reference sequence). Trimming shortened V by 0 bases and J by 5 bases, and 8 bases separated the two germline ends. The CDR3 is made up of 14 amino acids. The CDR3 DNA is TGTGCCACCAGCAGAGACCCCGGGGATCAGCCCCAGCATTTT. Its translation: CATSRDPGDQPQHF.

The V call is TRBV10-3, the J call TRBJ2-5; tentatively, D is TRBD2 (6 bases). Germline V gives CDR1 ENHRY, CDR2 SYGVKD. The V end was cut by 7 bases, the J end by 4 bases, with 16 bases between. The CDR3 consists of 14 residues. CDR3 bases: TGTGCCATCACGGGTGGCGGGATGGGAGAGACCCAGTACTTC. Protein sequence: CAITGGGMGETQYF.

V gene TRBV2 combines with J gene TRBJ2-1, with 9 bases aligning to TRBD2. V was pared by 3 bases and J by 5 bases, with 2 bases of the junction left unmatched. This CDR3 comprises 14 residues. CDR1 SNHLY and CDR2 FYNNEI come from the germline V gene. The CDR3: CASSDSGGNNEQFF. CDR3 nucleotides: TGTGCCAGCAGTGATAGCGGGGGCAACAATGAGCAGTTCTTC.

V is TRBV7-3 and J is TRBJ1-2, with 8 nucleotides matching TRBD1. The J segment lost 2 bases and the V segment lost 0 bases, leaving 2 bases of the junction unmatched. The CDR3 loop spans 15 amino acids. CDR1 SGHTA and CDR2 FQGTGA come from the germline V gene. CDR3 loop: CASSLTGQENYGYTF. Here the CDR3 DNA reads TGTGCCAGCAGCTTAACGGGACAGGAGAACTATGGCTACACCTTC.

The genes are TRBV27 and TRBJ2-1, with 9 bases aligning to TRBD2. The CDR3 is 15 amino acids. CDR1 is MNHEY and CDR2 is SMNVEV in the germline V gene (reference sequence). With 3 bases clipped from V and 9 bases from J, the junction kept 9 bases outside the gene matches. CDR3: CASSLTSGGPSEQFF. For the CDR3, the DNA is TGTGCCAGCAGTTTGACTAGCGGAGGCCCCAGTGAGCAGTTCTTC.

In its sample, this clone was seen a few times. The chain is built from TRBV7-2 and TRBJ2-3; D is unresolved. This CDR3 is built from 12 residues. CDR1 SGHTA and CDR2 FQGNSA come from the germline V gene. V lost 4 bases, J lost 3 bases, and 5 bases lay in between. The CDR3 nucleotides read TGTGCCAGCAGCTCCGGGACAGATACGCAGTATTTT. Encoded protein: CASSSGTDTQYF.

The chain links TRBV5-4 to TRBJ2-1; D remains ambiguous. The CDR3 has 11 amino acids. V dropped 4 bases and J dropped 5 bases, with 4 bases sitting between them. The V gene's germline CDR1 is SGHNT and CDR2 YYREEE (reference sequence). The CDR3 region has the DNA TGTGCCAGCAGCCCTCACAATGAGCAGTTCTTC. Residues: CASSPHNEQFF.